These 22 T cell receptor beta chains were sequenced from one sample in a study of cytomegalovirus exposure and HLA in healthy donors. Only in-frame clones appear in the TCRdb table, and some are missing; sequencing was by immunoSEQ multiplex PCR. This repertoire shows a few hundred thousand clones, roughly 85% found once; its top ten account for 0.65% to 0.85%. The sample was PBMCs. The source of these receptors is a woman under 30 in good health and CMV-seronegative.

This clone was observed a few times. The chain is built from TRBV4-3 and TRBJ1-5; no clear D gene. There are 16 residues in the CDR3. Per the germline V gene, CDR1 is LGHNA and CDR2 is YSLEER. The ends were cut back, 0 bases at V and 6 bases at J, with 15 bases in the middle. The CDR3 loop is CASSQDSGAGGQPQHF. The CDR3 DNA sequence: TGCGCCAGCAGCCAAGATAGCGGAGCAGGCGGTCAGCCCCAGCATTTT.

The chain carries TRBV28 and TRBJ1-1; D not certain. V was trimmed by 5 bases and J by 1 base, leaving 11 bases between them. From germline, CDR1 is MDHEN and CDR2 SYDVKM. The length of the CDR3 is 14 residues. In DNA form, the CDR3 reads TGTGCCAGCAGTAGCCCCGGAGCGAACACTGAAGCTTTCTTT. This sequence encodes CASSSPGANTEAFF.

V gene TRBV30 combines with J gene TRBJ2-1; TRBD2 matches 7 bases. The CDR3 is 13 residues long. The germline V gene has CDR1 GTSNPN and CDR2 SVGIG (reference sequence). The trim removed 0 bases at V and 13 bases at J, leaving 9 bases unmatched. The CDR3 reads CAWSVGGSSTQFF. The CDR3 coding sequence is TGTGCCTGGAGTGTAGGCGGGAGTTCTACTCAGTTCTTC. The full variable domain, in which reference TRBV30 and TRBJ2-1 provide the parts outside the CDR3, is SQTIHQWPATLVQPVGSPLSLECTVEGTSNPNLYWYRQAAGRGLQLLFYSVGIGQISSEVPQNLSASRPQDRQFILSSKKLLLSDSGFYLCAWSVGGSSTQFFGPGTRLTVL.

This clone was seen just once. The rearrangement joins TRBV5-1 to TRBJ1-4; 7 bases are shared with TRBD1. CDR1 is SGHRS and CDR2 is YFSETQ in the germline V gene. The CDR3 loop spans 14 amino acids. V was pared by 0 bases and J by 8 bases, with 4 bases of the junction left unmatched. The CDR3 DNA reads TGCGCCAGCAGCTTGGGGGACAGATCCGAAAAACTGTTTTTT. It translates to CASSLGDRSEKLFF.

CDR3 in amino acids: CASSAPGGGNYGYTF. DNA of the CDR3: TGTGCCAGCAGCGCTCCAGGGGGCGGTAACTATGGCTACACCTTC. The chain combines TRBV7-9 with TRBJ1-2; 8 bases map to TRBD1. V trimming: 5 bases; J trimming: 1 base; junction bases outside the gene matches: 6. This CDR3 has 15 residues. Germline assignment: CDR1 SEHNR and CDR2 FQNEAQ (reference sequence).

This rearrangement joins TRBV25-1 to TRBJ1-1; TRBD1 agrees at 8 bases. CDR1 and CDR2 from the germline V gene are MGHDK and SYGVNS. V was clipped by 6 bases and J by 1 base; unmatched bases: 4. This CDR3 region has 14 residues. The CDR3 region has the DNA TGTGCCAGCAGCTTTCAGGGGGCGAACACTGAAGCTTTCTTT. It translates to CASSFQGANTEAFF.

This clone appeared a single time. The chain uses TRBV28 and TRBJ2-7, with 8 bases lining up with TRBD2. The ends lost 6 bases at V and 2 bases at J; junction bases unmatched: 9. The CDR3 runs 15 residues. Germline CDR1 is MDHEN and CDR2 is SYDVKM. CDR3 nucleotide sequence: TGTGCCAGCAGGCCCGGCGGGGGGCTCACCTACGAGCAGTACTTC. Amino acid sequence: CASRPGGGLTYEQYF.

J is TRBJ2-7 and V is TRBV4-1, with a weak D call TRBD2 (6 bases). The V end was cut by 4 bases, the J end by 7 bases, with 20 bases between. In germline, CDR1 is MGHRA, CDR2 YSYEKL. This CDR3 contains 15 residues. CDR3 sequence reads: CASSPVRVAAGEQYF. As DNA, the CDR3 is TGCGCCAGCAGCCCGGTACGGGTGGCCGCGGGGGAGCAGTACTTC.

This sequence joins TRBV27 and TRBJ2-1; TRBD1 might be the D (6 bases). The CDR3 is 13 residues long. Germline values: CDR1 MNHEY, CDR2 SMNVEV (reference sequence). Between the trimmed V and J ends, which lost 7 bases and 6 bases, there was a span of 13 bases. The CDR3 loop is CASTNGQFNEQFF. In DNA form, the CDR3 reads TGTGCCAGCACAAACGGACAGTTCAATGAGCAGTTCTTC.

This clone is a singleton in its sample. The rearrangement joins TRBV7-8 to TRBJ1-5; D is unresolved. This CDR3 is 14 amino acids long. Germline loops: CDR1 SGHVS, CDR2 FQNEAQ. Trimming took 6 bases from V and 0 from J, leaving 9 bases between them. CDR3 region: CASSGPYSNQPQHF. The CDR3 nucleotides read TGTGCCAGCAGTGGGCCTTATAGCAATCAGCCCCAGCATTTT.

This clone has a handful of counts. This sequence joins TRBV4-3 and TRBJ1-1; possibly TRBD1 for D (5 bases). Trimming cost V 5 bases and J 0 bases, with 13 bases left between them. The CDR3 covers 15 residues. Germline CDR1 LGHNA, CDR2 YSLEER. This CDR3 is CASSSHAGMNTEAFF. CDR3 DNA: TGCGCCAGCAGCTCCCATGCAGGGATGAACACTGAAGCTTTCTTT.

There are a few counts of this clone. This chain connects TRBV4-2 to TRBJ2-2; possible D gene TRBD1, 5 bases. Between the trimmed V and J ends, which lost 0 bases and 7 bases, there was a span of 6 bases. The CDR3 runs to 13 residues. Germline values: CDR1 LGHNA, CDR2 YNFKEQ. Here the CDR3 DNA reads TGTGCCAGCAGCCAAGATAGGGGCGGGGAGCTGTTTTTT. Amino acids: CASSQDRGGELFF.

The rearrangement uses TRBV7-9 and TRBJ2-7; 8 bases align to TRBD1. This CDR3 is built from 13 residues. After removal of 6 bases from V and 6 bases from J, the junction contained 7 bases not matched to a gene. The germline gives CDR1 SEHNR, CDR2 FQNEAQ (reference sequence). The CDR3 loop is CASRKTGEGEQYF. CDR3 coding DNA: TGTGCCAGCAGGAAGACAGGGGAAGGCGAGCAGTACTTC.

The chain employs TRBV5-1 and TRBJ2-3; TRBD2 aligns across 12 bases. V shed 4 bases and J 1 base; nucleotides not matched to a gene: 4. The CDR3 runs 16 residues. CDR1 SGHRS and CDR2 YFSETQ come from the germline V gene. Written as DNA, the CDR3 is TGCGCCAGCAGCCTTAGACTAGCGGGGGGCACAGATACGCAGTATTTT. Its protein is CASSLRLAGGTDTQYF.

The CDR3 nucleotides read TGTGCCAGCAGCGCCCGTGGCGGGAGCTCCTACAATGAGCAGTTCTTC. This translates into CASSARGGSSYNEQFF. The chain is built from TRBV7-9 and TRBJ2-1; 7 bases align to TRBD2. Germline lookup yields CDR1 SEHNR and CDR2 FQNEAQ (reference sequence). Trimming removed 5 bases from V and 0 bases from J; junction bases left unmatched: 7. The CDR3 is 16 residues long.

The chain's CDR3 is CASSLSGEDYEQYF. CDR3 nucleotides: TGTGCCAGCAGCTTATCTGGGGAGGACTACGAGCAGTACTTC. The chain employs TRBV7-9 and TRBJ2-7; weak D call: TRBD2 (6 bases). The germline CDR1 and CDR2 sequences are SEHNR and FQNEAQ (reference sequence). The CDR3 has 14 residues. Trimming took 2 bases from V and 3 from J, leaving 11 bases between them.

The rearrangement joins TRBV4-3 to TRBJ1-2; 8 bases align to TRBD1. Germline assignment: CDR1 LGHNA and CDR2 YSLEER. V shed 3 bases, J shed 4 bases, and the junction held 7 bases outside the gene matches. This CDR3 region has 15 residues. In nucleotides, the CDR3 is TGCGCCAGCAGCCATCAGGGGGCAGGGGTCTATGGCTACACCTTC. Residues: CASSHQGAGVYGYTF.

Notes on this clone: This sample includes further DNA sequences coding for the same CDR3. The chain joins TRBV18 to TRBJ1-1; maybe TRBD1 (6 bases). Trimming took 1 base from V and 1 from J, leaving 7 bases between them. Germline assignment: CDR1 KGHSH and CDR2 LQKENI. This CDR3 comprises 14 residues. This CDR3 reads CASSPRTENTEAFF. For the CDR3, the DNA is TGTGCCAGCTCACCACGGACAGAGAACACTGAAGCTTTCTTT.

The V call is TRBV5-1, the J call TRBJ2-7, with 11 bases fitting TRBD2. After removal of 5 bases from V and 3 bases from J, the junction contained 7 bases not matched to a gene. Per the germline V gene, CDR1 is SGHRS and CDR2 is YFSETQ. The CDR3 has 15 amino acids. CDR3 DNA: TGCGCCAGCAGGGGTTCTAGCGGGAGGCTCTACGAGCAGTACTTC. This translates into CASRGSSGRLYEQYF.

The V call is TRBV15, the J call TRBJ2-7; 10 bases fit TRBD2. The CDR3 contains 14 residues. CDR1 and CDR2 (germline): LNHNV, YYDKDF (reference sequence). Trimming cost V 3 bases and J 3 bases; bases outside gene matches: 2. CDR3 amino acids: CATSSRLAGYEQYF. In DNA, the CDR3 is TGTGCCACCAGCAGCCGACTAGCGGGCTACGAGCAGTACTTC.

The chain links TRBV2 to TRBJ1-3; D gene ambiguous. This CDR3 is 15 amino acids long. From germline, CDR1 is SNHLY and CDR2 FYNNEI. Trimming took 6 bases from V and 3 from J, leaving 15 bases between them. Here the CDR3 reads CASSLRGGYGNTIYF. CDR3 coding DNA: TGTGCCAGCAGCCTCCGAGGCGGGTATGGAAACACCATATATTTT.

The genes are TRBV7-2 and TRBJ2-3; perhaps TRBD2 as D (6 bases). The germline V and J ends were trimmed by 4 bases and 2 bases, with 10 bases remaining between them. Per germline, CDR1 SGHTA and CDR2 FQGNSA. The length of the CDR3 is 14 residues. DNA of the CDR3: TGTGCCAGCAGCTCCTGGGACTTCACAGATACGCAGTATTTT. Translated: CASSSWDFTDTQYF. The entire variable domain, with the rest obtained from reference TRBV7-2 and TRBJ2-3, is as follows: GAGVSQSPSNKVTEKGKDVELRCDPISGHTALYWYRQSLGQGLEFLIYFQGNSAPDKSGLPSDRFSAERTGGSVSTLTIQRTQQEDSAVYLCASSSWDFTDTQYFGPGTRLTVL.